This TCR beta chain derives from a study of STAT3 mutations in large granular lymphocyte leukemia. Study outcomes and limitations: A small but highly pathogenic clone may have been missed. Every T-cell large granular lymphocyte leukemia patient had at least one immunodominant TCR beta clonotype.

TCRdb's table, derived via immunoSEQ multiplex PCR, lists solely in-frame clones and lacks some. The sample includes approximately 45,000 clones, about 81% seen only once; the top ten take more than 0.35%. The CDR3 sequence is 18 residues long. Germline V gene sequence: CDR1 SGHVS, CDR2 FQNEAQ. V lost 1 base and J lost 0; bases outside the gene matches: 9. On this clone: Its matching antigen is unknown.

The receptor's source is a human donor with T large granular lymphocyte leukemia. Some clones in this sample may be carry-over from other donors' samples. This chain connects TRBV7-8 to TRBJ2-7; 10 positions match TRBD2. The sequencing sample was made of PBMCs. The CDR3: CASSLGSGGPRSSYEQYF. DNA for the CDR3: TGTGCCAGCAGCTTAGGTAGCGGGGGGCCTCGGAGCTCCTACGAGCAGTACTTC.